The 30 T cell receptor beta chains below all came from one sample that was sequenced in a study of shared clonotypes between healthy human individuals. Data came from immunoSEQ multiplex PCR; TCRdb stores just in-frame clones and leaves some out. The table lists some 500,000 clones, almost 97% of them singletons. The sample consisted of naive CD4+ T cells sorted from blood. Noted subset: CD45RA+ positively selected. The origin of the receptors is a woman aged 25-40 years in good health.

This clone was found once. V and J are TRBV28 and TRBJ2-1; TRBD2 agrees at 7 bases. The CDR3 length is 15 residues. The V and J ends lost 4 bases and 8 bases, in that order; junction bases with no gene match: 11. CDR1 is MDHEN and CDR2 is SYDVKM in the germline V gene. DNA for the CDR3: TGTGCCAGCAGTTCCCCAGCGGGGCCCCTCGATGAGCAGTTCTTC. Translated, it gives CASSSPAGPLDEQFF.

V and J are TRBV2 and TRBJ1-2, with D uncertain. The CDR3 sequence is 12 residues long. Trimming left V 6 bases short and J 4 bases short, with 9 bases between. Germline CDR1 and CDR2: SNHLY and FYNNEI. CDR3: CASRKGTYGYTF. The CDR3 DNA reads as TGTGCCAGCAGGAAGGGAACCTATGGCTACACCTTC.

This clone was found once. The rearrangement joins TRBV5-1 to TRBJ2-1, with 10 bases lining up with TRBD2. The CDR3 runs 15 residues. Germline V gene lookup returns CDR1 SGHRS and CDR2 YFSETQ. Trimming cost V 1 base and J 4 bases; bases outside gene matches: 2. Here the CDR3 reads CASSLRAGGYNEQFF. DNA of the CDR3: TGCGCCAGCAGCTTGAGAGCGGGAGGGTACAATGAGCAGTTCTTC.

This clone is a singleton in its sample. The chain joins TRBV18 to TRBJ2-5; D gene unclear. V shed 0 bases and J shed 3 bases, with 8 bases lying between them. This CDR3 has 14 residues. Germline-derived CDR1 and CDR2 are KGHSH and LQKENI. Here the CDR3 DNA reads TGTGCCAGCTCACCACCGCCAGCCGAAGAGACCCAGTACTTC. It translates to CASSPPPAEETQYF.

This sequence joins TRBV27 and TRBJ2-7, with 9 bases identical to TRBD1. This CDR3 is built from 15 residues. Trimming took 3 bases from V and 5 from J; bases not matched to a gene: 8. Looked up from germline, CDR1 is MNHEY and CDR2 is SMNVEV (reference sequence). In DNA, the CDR3 is TGTGCCAGCAGTTTTTTACAGGGGGCTGTGGACGAGCAGTACTTC. It yields the protein CASSFLQGAVDEQYF.

V gene TRBV11-2 combines with J gene TRBJ2-1; 9 bases line up with TRBD2. Germline values: CDR1 SGHAT, CDR2 FQNNGV. The CDR3 spans 14 residues. After removal of 3 bases from V and 6 bases from J, the junction contained 3 bases not matched to a gene. Written as DNA, the CDR3 is TGTGCCAGCAGCTTGCGGGAGGGAACCAATGAGCAGTTCTTC. Translated: CASSLREGTNEQFF.

The chain couples TRBV5-1 to TRBJ1-1; possible D gene TRBD1, 5 bases. Trimming cost V 0 bases and J 0 bases, with 12 bases left between them. CDR3 length: 16 residues. Per germline, CDR1 SGHRS and CDR2 YFSETQ. In DNA, the CDR3 is TGCGCCAGCAGCTTGGTATCGGGGCCGGTGAACACTGAAGCTTTCTTT. It translates to CASSLVSGPVNTEAFF.

The chain's CDR3 is CASRDPKNYGYTF. The CDR3 coding sequence is TGTGCCAGCAGGGACCCAAAGAACTATGGCTACACCTTC. The V call is TRBV28, the J call TRBJ1-2; unclear D gene. CDR3 length: 13 residues. Trimming shortened V by 6 bases and J by 2 bases, and 10 bases separated the two germline ends. From germline, CDR1 is MDHEN and CDR2 SYDVKM.

The chain joins TRBV5-4 to TRBJ2-5; the D is unclear. The germline CDR1 and CDR2 sequences are SGHNT and YYREEE (reference sequence). The CDR3 consists of 12 residues. Trimming shortened V by 3 bases and J by 0 bases, and 3 bases separated the two germline ends. The CDR3: CASSYYQETQYF. The CDR3 DNA is TGTGCCAGCAGCTACTACCAAGAGACCCAGTACTTC.

Here the CDR3 DNA reads TGTGCCAGCGAGGTGGGGACAGTTAACGAGCAGTACTTC. Translated, it gives CASEVGTVNEQYF. This sequence joins TRBV2 and TRBJ2-7; 7 nucleotides line up with TRBD1. The CDR3 is 13 amino acids. Germline V gives CDR1 SNHLY, CDR2 FYNNEI. V shed 8 bases, J shed 5 bases, and the junction held 9 bases outside the gene matches. Together with reference TRBV2 and TRBJ2-7, the CDR3 gives the full variable domain: EPEVTQTPSHQVTQMGQEVILRCVPISNHLYFYWYRQILGQKVEFLVSFYNNEISEKSEIFDDQFSVERPDGSNFTLKIRSTKLEDSAMYFCASEVGTVNEQYFGPGTRLTVT.

This clone occurred a few times. The V call is TRBV28, the J call TRBJ1-1, with a tentative D call TRBD1 (6 bases). Looked up from germline, CDR1 is MDHEN and CDR2 is SYDVKM. Trimming removed 4 bases at V and 0 bases at J, with 6 bases between. The length of the CDR3 is 13 residues. The DNA of the CDR3 is TGTGCCAGCAGTTCAGGGGTGAACACTGAAGCTTTCTTT. Protein sequence: CASSSGVNTEAFF.

CDR3 bases: TGTGCCAGCAGACAGGGAGGAAGCAATCAGCCCCAGCATTTT. Translated: CASRQGGSNQPQHF. The chain is built from TRBV6-5 and TRBJ1-5; D possibly corresponds to TRBD1 (6 bases). Germline V lookup: CDR1 MNHEY, CDR2 SVGAGI. V lost 6 bases and J 1 base, leaving 10 bases between the germline ends. The CDR3 runs to 14 residues.

The chain carries TRBV11-2 and TRBJ1-1, with TRBD1 matching 7 bases. Germline CDR1 and CDR2: SGHAT and FQNNGV. The trim removed 1 base at V and 8 bases at J, leaving 10 bases unmatched. The CDR3 covers 15 residues. The CDR3: CASSLAGTAVGEAFF. CDR3 nucleotide sequence: TGTGCCAGCAGCTTAGCCGGGACAGCCGTCGGGGAAGCTTTCTTT.

The chain couples TRBV7-2 to TRBJ2-1; 8 bases map to TRBD2. Germline V gene sequence: CDR1 SGHTA, CDR2 FQGNSA. With V trimmed by 5 bases and J by 6 bases, 9 bases remained unmatched. This CDR3 has 15 amino acids. The CDR3, as DNA: TGTGCCAGCAGCCTAACCGGGACTAGGGGCAATGAGCAGTTCTTC. This translates into CASSLTGTRGNEQFF. Full variable domain (remainder filled in from reference TRBV7-2 and TRBJ2-1): GAGVSQSPSNKVTEKGKDVELRCDPISGHTALYWYRQSLGQGLEFLIYFQGNSAPDKSGLPSDRFSAERTGGSVSTLTIQRTQQEDSAVYLCASSLTGTRGNEQFFGPGTRLTVL.

The chain joins TRBV28 to TRBJ2-1; 8 positions match TRBD2. The germline V gene has CDR1 MDHEN and CDR2 SYDVKM. The V gene end was trimmed by 2 bases and the J gene end by 4 bases; junction bases not matched to a gene: 4. This CDR3 is 15 amino acids long. The CDR3 spells CASSLSGRAYNEQFF. The CDR3 nucleotides read TGTGCCAGCAGTTTAAGCGGGAGAGCTTACAATGAGCAGTTCTTC. Drawing the rest from reference TRBV28 and TRBJ2-1, the complete variable domain is DVKVTQSSRYLVKRTGEKVFLECVQDMDHENMFWYRQDPGLGLRLIYFSYDVKMKEKGDIPEGYSVSREKKERFSLILESASTNQTSMYLCASSLSGRAYNEQFFGPGTRLTVL.

This sequence joins TRBV28 and TRBJ2-2; TRBD1 agrees at 9 bases. The J segment lost 5 bases and the V segment lost 5 bases, leaving 3 bases of the junction unmatched. Germline CDR1 and CDR2: MDHEN and SYDVKM. The CDR3 length is 14 residues. The CDR3 region has the DNA TGTGCCAGCAGTCCCGGGACAGGGACCGGGGAGCTGTTTTTT. This codes for CASSPGTGTGELFF.

This chain connects TRBV11-2 to TRBJ2-2; D is ambiguous. V was trimmed by 0 bases and J by 6 bases, leaving 8 bases between them. The CDR3 is 14 residues long. Looked up from germline, CDR1 is SGHAT and CDR2 is FQNNGV. The CDR3 DNA follows: TGTGCCAGCAGCTTAGATAGATTTTCCGGGGAGCTGTTTTTT. Translating gives CASSLDRFSGELFF.

This clone was observed a handful of times. The chain joins TRBV2 to TRBJ1-5; D is undetermined. Germline assignment: CDR1 SNHLY and CDR2 FYNNEI. This CDR3 has 13 amino acids. Trimming took 1 base from V and 4 from J, leaving 5 bases between them. CDR3: CASSEVGNQPQHF. The CDR3 region has the DNA TGTGCCAGCAGTGAAGTCGGTAATCAGCCCCAGCATTTT. The full variable domain, in which reference TRBV2 and TRBJ1-5 provide the parts outside the CDR3, is EPEVTQTPSHQVTQMGQEVILRCVPISNHLYFYWYRQILGQKVEFLVSFYNNEISEKSEIFDDQFSVERPDGSNFTLKIRSTKLEDSAMYFCASSEVGNQPQHFGDGTRLSIL.

This clone was counted once. The genes are TRBV28 and TRBJ1-1; D is perhaps TRBD1 (5 bases). Trimming stripped 2 bases from V and 4 bases from J, with 11 bases between. Germline V gene data show CDR1 as MDHEN and CDR2 as SYDVKM. The CDR3 spans 14 residues. In DNA, the CDR3 is TGTGCCAGCAGTTTAGCGGGGGTGGGCACTGAAGCTTTCTTT. Residues: CASSLAGVGTEAFF.

The V call is TRBV29-1, the J call TRBJ1-1; weak D call: TRBD1 (5 bases). The CDR3 is 14 amino acids. The germline V gene encodes CDR1 SQVTM and CDR2 ANQGSEA. Trimming took off 6 bases at V and 1 base at J, with 15 bases between the two ends. Here the CDR3 reads CSVVRDSSNTEAFF. The CDR3 DNA follows: TGCAGCGTCGTTAGGGACTCTTCGAACACTGAAGCTTTCTTT.

The genes are TRBV6-5 and TRBJ1-2; the D gene is possibly TRBD1 (6 bases). From germline, CDR1 is MNHEY and CDR2 SVGAGI. V lost 6 bases to trimming and J lost 8 bases, with 16 bases between them. The CDR3 runs 13 residues. In DNA, the CDR3 is TGTGCCAGCAGCTACGAGACAGGAAGGGGCTACACCTTC. This translates into CASSYETGRGYTF.

A few counts support this clone. V usage is TRBV28 and J usage is TRBJ1-5; D gene unclear. Germline lookup yields CDR1 MDHEN and CDR2 SYDVKM. Between the trimmed V and J ends, which lost 7 bases and 0 bases, there was a span of 13 bases. CDR3 length: 15 residues. CDR3 coding DNA: TGTGCCAGCACTTCCGGGCAGCTTAGCAATCAGCCCCAGCATTTT. This translates into CASTSGQLSNQPQHF. The whole variable domain, remainder taken from reference TRBV28 and TRBJ1-5, is DVKVTQSSRYLVKRTGEKVFLECVQDMDHENMFWYRQDPGLGLRLIYFSYDVKMKEKGDIPEGYSVSREKKERFSLILESASTNQTSMYLCASTSGQLSNQPQHFGDGTRLSIL.

The genes are TRBV27 and TRBJ2-2; tentative D call: TRBD1 (6 bases). Trimming took off 2 bases at V and 0 bases at J, with 10 bases between the two ends. Germline V CDR1 and CDR2: MNHEY, SMNVEV (reference sequence). The CDR3 is 16 amino acids. CDR3 sequence reads: CASSLRGTTNTGELFF. For the CDR3, the DNA is TGTGCCAGCAGTTTACGAGGGACAACGAACACCGGGGAGCTGTTTTTT.

The V and J genes are TRBV6-1 and TRBJ2-1; 7 bases line up with TRBD1. Germline CDR1 MNHNS, CDR2 SASEGT. The ends lost 4 bases at V and 3 bases at J; junction bases unmatched: 6. The CDR3 is 15 amino acids. The DNA for the CDR3 is TGTGCCAGCAGTGGGGTGACAGGGTACTACAATGAGCAGTTCTTC. Translated, it gives CASSGVTGYYNEQFF.

V and J are TRBV29-1 and TRBJ2-3; 10 nucleotides align to TRBD2. The germline gives CDR1 SQVTM, CDR2 ANQGSEA. This CDR3 contains 15 residues. Trimming cost V 4 bases and J 4 bases; bases outside gene matches: 8. The CDR3 protein is CSVVKREGHADTQYF. In nucleotides, the CDR3 is TGCAGCGTTGTCAAGCGGGAGGGCCACGCAGATACGCAGTATTTT.

This clone was found once. The chain joins TRBV19 to TRBJ1-1; TRBD1 is a possible D gene (6 bases). This CDR3 has 17 amino acids. Trimming pared 7 bases from V and 2 bases from J, leaving 23 bases between. Germline V gene sequence: CDR1 LNHDA, CDR2 SQIVND (reference sequence). CDR3 nucleotide sequence: TGTGCCAGTATCCCCGCTTGGCTGGGGGGCCGAAACACTGAAGCTTTCTTT. Translating gives CASIPAWLGGRNTEAFF.

The chain's CDR3 is CASRRTSGKSTDTQYF. The CDR3 nucleotides read TGTGCCAGTAGGAGGACTAGCGGGAAAAGCACAGATACGCAGTATTTT. The V and J genes are TRBV19 and TRBJ2-3; TRBD2 matches at 12 bases. The V segment lost 6 bases and the J segment 0 bases; nucleotides outside the gene matches: 4. The V gene's germline CDR1 is LNHDA and CDR2 SQIVND (reference sequence). CDR3 size: 16 residues.

The V call is TRBV14, the J call TRBJ1-1; the D gene is possibly TRBD1 (6 bases). The CDR3 spans 15 residues. CDR1 is SGHDN, CDR2 FVKESK, per germline. Trimming cost V 0 bases and J 2 bases, with 10 bases left between them. CDR3 nucleotides: TGTGCCAGCAGCCAAGACGGCAGGGGCAACACTGAAGCTTTCTTT. Translated, it gives CASSQDGRGNTEAFF.

In DNA, the CDR3 is TGTGCCAGCAGTTACTCGCCTAGCCCCGCGATAGCGGCCCAGTACTTC. Its protein product is CASSYSPSPAIAAQYF. This chain joins TRBV6-5 and TRBJ2-5; possibly TRBD2 for D (6 bases). This CDR3 is 16 amino acids long. Trimming left V 0 bases short and J 9 bases short, with 20 bases between. Germline V gives CDR1 MNHEY, CDR2 SVGAGI.

The chain combines TRBV18 with TRBJ1-2; no definite D call. This CDR3 spans 13 amino acids. The V end was cut by 1 base, the J end by 6 bases, with 9 bases between. From germline, CDR1 is KGHSH and CDR2 LQKENI. CDR3 protein: CASSPREGDGYTF. The CDR3 DNA reads TGTGCCAGCTCACCACGGGAGGGCGATGGCTACACCTTC.